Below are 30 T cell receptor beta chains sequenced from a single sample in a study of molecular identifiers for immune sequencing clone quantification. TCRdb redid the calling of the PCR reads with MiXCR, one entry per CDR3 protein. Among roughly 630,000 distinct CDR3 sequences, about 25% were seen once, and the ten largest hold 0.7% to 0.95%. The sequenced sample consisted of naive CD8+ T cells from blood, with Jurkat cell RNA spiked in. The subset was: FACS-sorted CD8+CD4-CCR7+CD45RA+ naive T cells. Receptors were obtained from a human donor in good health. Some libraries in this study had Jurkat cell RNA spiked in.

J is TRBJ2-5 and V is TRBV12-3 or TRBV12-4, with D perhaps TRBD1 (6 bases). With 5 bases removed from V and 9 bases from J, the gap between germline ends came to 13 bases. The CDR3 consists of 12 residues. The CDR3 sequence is CASSKDSRAQYF. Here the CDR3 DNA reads TGTGCCAGCAGTAAGGACAGCCGGGCCCAGTACTTC.

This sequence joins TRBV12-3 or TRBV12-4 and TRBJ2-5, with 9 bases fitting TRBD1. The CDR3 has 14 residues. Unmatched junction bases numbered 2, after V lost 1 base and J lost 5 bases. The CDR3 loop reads CASSLGGQGETQYF. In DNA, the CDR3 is TGTGCCAGCAGTTTAGGCGGACAGGGGGAGACCCAGTACTTC.

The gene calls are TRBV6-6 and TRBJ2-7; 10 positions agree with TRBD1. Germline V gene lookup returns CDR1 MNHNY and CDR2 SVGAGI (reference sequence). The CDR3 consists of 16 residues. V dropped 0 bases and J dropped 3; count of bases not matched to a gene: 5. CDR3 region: CASSYSTDRGDYEQYF. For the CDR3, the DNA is TGTGCCAGCAGTTACTCGACGGACAGGGGGGACTACGAGCAGTACTTC.

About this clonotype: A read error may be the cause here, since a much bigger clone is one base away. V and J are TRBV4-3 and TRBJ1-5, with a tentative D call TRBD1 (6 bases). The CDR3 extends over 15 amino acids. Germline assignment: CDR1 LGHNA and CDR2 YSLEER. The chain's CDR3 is CACSPSWGAQQPQHF. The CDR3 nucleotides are TGCGCCTGCAGCCCGTCGTGGGGGGCCCAACAGCCCCAGCATTTT.

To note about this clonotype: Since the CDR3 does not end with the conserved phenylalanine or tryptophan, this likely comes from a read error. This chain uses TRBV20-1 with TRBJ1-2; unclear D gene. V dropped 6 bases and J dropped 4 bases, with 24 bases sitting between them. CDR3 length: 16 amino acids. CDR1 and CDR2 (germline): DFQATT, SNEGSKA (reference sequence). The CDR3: CSAPPSKSGSSYGYTL. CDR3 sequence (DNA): TGCAGTGCCCCGCCGTCAAAGTCCGGGTCGAGCTATGGCTACACCCTC.

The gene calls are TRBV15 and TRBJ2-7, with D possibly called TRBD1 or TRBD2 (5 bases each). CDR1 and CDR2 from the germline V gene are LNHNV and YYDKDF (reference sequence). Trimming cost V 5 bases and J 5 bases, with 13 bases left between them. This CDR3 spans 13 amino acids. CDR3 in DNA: TGTGCCACCAGCGACGGGACCCGTAACGAGCAGTACTTC. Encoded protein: CATSDGTRNEQYF.

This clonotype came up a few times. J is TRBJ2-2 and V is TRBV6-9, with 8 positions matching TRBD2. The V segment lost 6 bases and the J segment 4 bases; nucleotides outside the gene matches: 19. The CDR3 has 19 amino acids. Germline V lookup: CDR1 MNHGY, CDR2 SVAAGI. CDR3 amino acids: CASSKIRDGAGVVTGELFF. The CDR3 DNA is TGTGCCAGCAGCAAAATCAGGGACGGAGCGGGAGTTGTCACCGGGGAGCTGTTTTTT.

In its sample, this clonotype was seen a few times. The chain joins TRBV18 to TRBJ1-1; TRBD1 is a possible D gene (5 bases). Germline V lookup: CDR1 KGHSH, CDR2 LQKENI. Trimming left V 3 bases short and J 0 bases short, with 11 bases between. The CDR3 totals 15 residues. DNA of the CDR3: TGTGCCAGCTCACCGAAACAGGCATTGAACACTGAAGCTTTCTTT. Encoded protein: CASSPKQALNTEAFF.

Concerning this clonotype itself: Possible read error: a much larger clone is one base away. DNA of the CDR3: TGTGCCAGCAGTCGGCACTCCTACGAGCAGTACGTC. Amino acids: CASSRHSYEQYV. The chain recombines TRBV28 with TRBJ2-7; D is ambiguous. Trimming cost V 5 bases and J 0 bases, with 5 bases left between them. The CDR3 spans 12 residues. Germline assignment: CDR1 MDHEN and CDR2 SYDVKM.

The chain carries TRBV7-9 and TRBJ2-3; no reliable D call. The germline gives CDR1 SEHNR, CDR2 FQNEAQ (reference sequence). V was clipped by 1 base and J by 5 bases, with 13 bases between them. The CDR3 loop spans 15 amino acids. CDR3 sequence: CASSLEWGWGDTQYF. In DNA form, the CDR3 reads TGTGCCAGCAGCTTAGAATGGGGTTGGGGAGATACGCAGTATTTT.

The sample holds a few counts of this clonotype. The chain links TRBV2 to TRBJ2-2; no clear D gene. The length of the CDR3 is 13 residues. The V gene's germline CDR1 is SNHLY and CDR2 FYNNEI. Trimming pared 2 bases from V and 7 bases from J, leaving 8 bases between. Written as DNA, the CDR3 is TGTGCCAGCAGTGAATTTAGCCACGGGGAGCTGTTTTTT. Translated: CASSEFSHGELFF.

This chain's CDR3 is CSAGSGGIGTGELFF. The DNA of the CDR3 is TGCAGTGCGGGGAGCGGGGGGATAGGCACCGGGGAGCTGTTTTTT. The chain recombines TRBV20-1 with TRBJ2-2; 9 nucleotides align to TRBD2. The CDR3 length is 15 residues. Germline values: CDR1 DFQATT, CDR2 SNEGSKA (reference sequence). The J segment lost 4 bases and the V segment lost 6 bases, leaving 9 bases of the junction unmatched.

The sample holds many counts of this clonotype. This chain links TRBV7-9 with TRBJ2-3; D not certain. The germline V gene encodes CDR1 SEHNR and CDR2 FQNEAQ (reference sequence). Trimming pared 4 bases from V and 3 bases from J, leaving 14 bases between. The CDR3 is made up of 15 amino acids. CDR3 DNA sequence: TGTGCCAGCAGCTACGAACTAAAAGGGACAGATACGCAGTATTTT. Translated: CASSYELKGTDTQYF. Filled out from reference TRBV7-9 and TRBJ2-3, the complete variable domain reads DTGVSQNPRHKITKRGQNVTFRCDPISEHNRLYWYRQTLGQGPEFLTYFQNEAQLEKSRLLSDRFSAERPKGSFSTLEIQRTEQGDSAMYLCASSYELKGTDTQYFGPGTRLTVL.

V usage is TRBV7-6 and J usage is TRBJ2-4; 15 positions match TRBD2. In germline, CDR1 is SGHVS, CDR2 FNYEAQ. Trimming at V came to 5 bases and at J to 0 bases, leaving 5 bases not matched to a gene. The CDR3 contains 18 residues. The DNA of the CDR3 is TGTGCCAGCAGCCCGGGACTAGCGGGGGGAGTAGCCAAAAACATTCAGTACTTC. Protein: CASSPGLAGGVAKNIQYF.

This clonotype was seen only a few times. The CDR3 sequence is CASSPPGDRLVGYTF. As DNA, the CDR3 is TGTGCCAGCAGTCCCCCTGGCGACAGATTGGTTGGCTACACCTTC. The J gene is TRBJ1-2, the V gene TRBV28, with D tentatively TRBD1 (5 bases). The CDR3 has 15 residues. V was cut by 5 bases and J by 7 bases, with 20 bases left in between. CDR1 MDHEN and CDR2 SYDVKM come from the germline V gene.

CDR3 sequence (DNA): TGTGCCAGCAGCTTGACCAGCGAAAGGACCGGGGAGCTGTTTTTT. Translation: CASSLTSERTGELFF. J is TRBJ2-2 and V is TRBV7-9; no firm D call. Trimming pared 3 bases from V and 5 bases from J, leaving 13 bases between. The CDR3 spans 15 residues. Germline V CDR1 and CDR2: SEHNR, FQNEAQ (reference sequence).

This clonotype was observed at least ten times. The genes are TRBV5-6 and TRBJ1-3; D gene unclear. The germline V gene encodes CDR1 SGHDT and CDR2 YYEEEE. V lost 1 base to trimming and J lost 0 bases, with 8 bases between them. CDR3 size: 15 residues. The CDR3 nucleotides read TGTGCCAGCAGCTTGTCGGACCTCTCTGGAAACACCATATATTTT. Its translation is CASSLSDLSGNTIYF.

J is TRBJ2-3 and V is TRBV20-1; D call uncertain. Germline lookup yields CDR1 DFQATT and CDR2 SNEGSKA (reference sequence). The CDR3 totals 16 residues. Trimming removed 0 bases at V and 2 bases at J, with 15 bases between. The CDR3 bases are TGCAGTGCTAGAGATATCGAAACAGTTAACACAGATACGCAGTATTTT. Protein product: CSARDIETVNTDTQYF.

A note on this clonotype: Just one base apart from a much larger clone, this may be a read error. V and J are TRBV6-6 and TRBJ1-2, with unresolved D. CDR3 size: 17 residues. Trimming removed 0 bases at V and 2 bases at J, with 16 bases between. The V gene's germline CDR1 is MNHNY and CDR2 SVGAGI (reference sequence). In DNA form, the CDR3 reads TGTGCCAGCAGTTACTCGATGCAGAGCTCCGAGAACTATGGCTACACCTTC. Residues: CASSYSMQSSENYGYTF.

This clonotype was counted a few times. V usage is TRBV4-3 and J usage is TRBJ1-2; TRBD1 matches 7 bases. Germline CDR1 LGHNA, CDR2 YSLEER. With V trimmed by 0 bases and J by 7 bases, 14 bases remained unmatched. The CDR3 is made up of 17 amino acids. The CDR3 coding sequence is TGCGCCAGCAGCCAAGATAAGCCGGTACAGGGGTCGCCTGGCTACACCTTC. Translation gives CASSQDKPVQGSPGYTF.

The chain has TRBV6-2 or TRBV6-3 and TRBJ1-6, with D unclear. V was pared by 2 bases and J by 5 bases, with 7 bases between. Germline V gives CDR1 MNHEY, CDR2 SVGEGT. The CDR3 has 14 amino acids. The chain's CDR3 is CASSYRANNSPLHF. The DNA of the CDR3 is TGTGCCAGCAGTTACCGGGCCAATAATTCACCCCTCCACTTT.

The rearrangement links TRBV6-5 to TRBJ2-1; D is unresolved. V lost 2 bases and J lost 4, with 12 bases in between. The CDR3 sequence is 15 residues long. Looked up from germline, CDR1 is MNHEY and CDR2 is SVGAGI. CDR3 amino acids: CASSYSADGYNEQFF. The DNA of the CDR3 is TGTGCCAGCAGTTACAGCGCGGACGGTTACAATGAGCAGTTCTTC.

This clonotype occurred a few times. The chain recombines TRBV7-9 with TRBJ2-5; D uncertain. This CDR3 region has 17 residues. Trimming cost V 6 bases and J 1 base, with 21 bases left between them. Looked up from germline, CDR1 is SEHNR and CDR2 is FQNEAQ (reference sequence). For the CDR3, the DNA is TGTGCCAGCAGTACCACCCGTCTGATGGGCAGCCAAGAGACCCAGTACTTC. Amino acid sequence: CASSTTRLMGSQETQYF.

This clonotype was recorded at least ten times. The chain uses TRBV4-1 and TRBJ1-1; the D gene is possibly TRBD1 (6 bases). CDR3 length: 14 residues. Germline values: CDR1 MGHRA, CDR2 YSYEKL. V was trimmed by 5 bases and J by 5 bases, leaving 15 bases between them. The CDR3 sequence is CASSTRQEGTEAFF. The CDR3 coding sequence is TGCGCCAGCAGCACACGACAGGAGGGTACTGAAGCTTTCTTT.

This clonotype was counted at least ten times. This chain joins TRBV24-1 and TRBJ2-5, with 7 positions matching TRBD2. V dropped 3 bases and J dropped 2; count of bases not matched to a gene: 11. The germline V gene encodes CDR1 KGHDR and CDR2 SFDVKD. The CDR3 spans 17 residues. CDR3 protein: CATSDNGLAAPQETQYF. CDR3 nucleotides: TGTGCCACCAGTGATAATGGCCTAGCGGCCCCACAAGAGACCCAGTACTTC.

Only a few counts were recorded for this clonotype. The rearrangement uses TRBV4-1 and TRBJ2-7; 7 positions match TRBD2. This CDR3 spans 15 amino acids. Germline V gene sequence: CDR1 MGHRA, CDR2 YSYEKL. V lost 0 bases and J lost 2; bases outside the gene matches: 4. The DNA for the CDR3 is TGCGCCAGCAGCCAAGATCGGGGGGATACCTACGAGCAGTACTTC. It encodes CASSQDRGDTYEQYF.

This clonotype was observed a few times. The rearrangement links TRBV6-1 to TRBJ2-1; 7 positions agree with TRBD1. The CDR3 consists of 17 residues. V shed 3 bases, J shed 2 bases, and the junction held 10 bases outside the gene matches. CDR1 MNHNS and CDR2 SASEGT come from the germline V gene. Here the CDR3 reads CASSEFGWDRTYNEQFF. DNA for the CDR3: TGTGCCAGCAGTGAGTTTGGCTGGGACAGAACCTACAATGAGCAGTTCTTC.

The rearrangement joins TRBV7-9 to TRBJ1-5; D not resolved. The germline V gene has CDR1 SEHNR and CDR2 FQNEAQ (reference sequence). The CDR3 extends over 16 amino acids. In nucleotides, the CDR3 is TGTGTCGGCAGCTTAGGCCAAGCCCCGGGGAGACAGCCCCAGCATTTT. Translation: CVGSLGQAPGRQPQHF.

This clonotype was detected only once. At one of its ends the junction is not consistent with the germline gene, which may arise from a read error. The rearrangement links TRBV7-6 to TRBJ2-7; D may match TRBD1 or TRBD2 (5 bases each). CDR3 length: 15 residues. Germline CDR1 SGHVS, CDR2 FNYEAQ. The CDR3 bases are TGTACCAGCAGCGTACTAACGAGGGGTAACTACGAGCAATACTTC. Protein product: CTSSVLTRGNYEQYF.

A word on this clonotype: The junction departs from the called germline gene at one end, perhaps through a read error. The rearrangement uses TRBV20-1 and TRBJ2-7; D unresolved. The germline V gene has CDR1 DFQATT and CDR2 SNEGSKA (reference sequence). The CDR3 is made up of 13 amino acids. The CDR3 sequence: CNATYTSIYEQYF. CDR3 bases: TGCAATGCTACATACACCAGCATTTACGAGCAGTACTTC.